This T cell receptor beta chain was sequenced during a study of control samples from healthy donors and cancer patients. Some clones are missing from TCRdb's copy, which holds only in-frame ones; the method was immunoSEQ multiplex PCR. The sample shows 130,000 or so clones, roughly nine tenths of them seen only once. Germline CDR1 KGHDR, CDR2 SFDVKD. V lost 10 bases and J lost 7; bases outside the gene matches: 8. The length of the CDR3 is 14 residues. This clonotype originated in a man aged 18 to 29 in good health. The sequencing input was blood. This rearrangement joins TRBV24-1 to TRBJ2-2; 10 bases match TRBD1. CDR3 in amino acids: CATSGQGMVGELFF. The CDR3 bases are TGTGCCACTTCGGGACAGGGGATGGTCGGGGAGCTGTTTTTT.